Sequencing of this T cell receptor (beta chain) was carried out in a study of response to subunit inactivated influenza vaccine. The V and J ends lost 6 bases and 2 bases, in that order; junction bases with no gene match: 8. The CDR3 contains 14 residues. Germline CDR1 and CDR2: DFQATT and SNEGSKA (reference sequence). This clonotype was observed a few times. Its antigen is unidentified. Study-level points and caveats: That few new T cells are recruited by each seasonal influenza vaccination was the authors' suggestion.

Each CDR3 protein is one row after TCRdb ran MiXCR on the RT-PCR reads. The profile covers 650,000 to 800,000 distinct CDR3 sequences, with approximately 14% appearing a single time and approximately 7% taken by the ten largest. The TCR sequence derives from a man aged 50 to 60 who received an inactivated influenza vaccine. J is TRBJ1-1 and V is TRBV20-1; 8 nucleotides line up with TRBD1. The sample here was PBMCs from blood, taken roughly 2 weeks before vaccination. The CDR3 region is CSANSDRDNTEAFF. CDR3 DNA sequence: TGCAGTGCCAATTCGGACAGGGATAACACTGAAGCTTTCTTT.